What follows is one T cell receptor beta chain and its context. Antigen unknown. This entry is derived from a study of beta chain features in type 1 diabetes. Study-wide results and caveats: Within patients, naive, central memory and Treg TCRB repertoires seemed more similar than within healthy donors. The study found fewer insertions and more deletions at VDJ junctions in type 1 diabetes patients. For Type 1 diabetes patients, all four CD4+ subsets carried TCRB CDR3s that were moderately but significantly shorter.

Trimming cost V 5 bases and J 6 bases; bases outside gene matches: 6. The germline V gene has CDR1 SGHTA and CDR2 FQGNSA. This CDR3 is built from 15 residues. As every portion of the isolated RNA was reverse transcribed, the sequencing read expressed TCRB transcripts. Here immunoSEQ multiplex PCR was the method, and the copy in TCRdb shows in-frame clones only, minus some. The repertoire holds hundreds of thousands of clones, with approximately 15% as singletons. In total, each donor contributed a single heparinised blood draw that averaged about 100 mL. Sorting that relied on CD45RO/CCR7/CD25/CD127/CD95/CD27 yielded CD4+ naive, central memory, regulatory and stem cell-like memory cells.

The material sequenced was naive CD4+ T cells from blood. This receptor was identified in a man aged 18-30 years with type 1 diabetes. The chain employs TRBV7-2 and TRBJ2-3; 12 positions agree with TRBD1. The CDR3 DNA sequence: TGTGCCAGCAGCCCGCGGGACAGGGGGCAGGATACGCAGTATTTT. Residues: CASSPRDRGQDTQYF.